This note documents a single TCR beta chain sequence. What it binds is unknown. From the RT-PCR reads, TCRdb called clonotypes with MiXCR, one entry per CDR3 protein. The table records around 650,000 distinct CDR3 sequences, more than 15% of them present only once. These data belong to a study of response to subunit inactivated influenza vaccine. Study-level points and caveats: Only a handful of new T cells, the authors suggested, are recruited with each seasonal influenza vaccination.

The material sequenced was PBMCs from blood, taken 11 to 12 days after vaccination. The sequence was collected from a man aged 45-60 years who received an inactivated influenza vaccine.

The CDR3 DNA reads TGTGCCAGCAGCCGGGGCCTTATACCGGGACAGGGAAACAATGAGCAGTTCTTC. Translated, it gives CASSRGLIPGQGNNEQFF. This chain uses TRBV3-1 with TRBJ2-1, with 9 positions matching TRBD1. The CDR3 sequence is 18 residues long. Germline V gene data show CDR1 as LGHDT and CDR2 as YNNKEL (reference sequence). V lost 4 bases to trimming and J lost 5 bases; unmatched junction nucleotides: 15.